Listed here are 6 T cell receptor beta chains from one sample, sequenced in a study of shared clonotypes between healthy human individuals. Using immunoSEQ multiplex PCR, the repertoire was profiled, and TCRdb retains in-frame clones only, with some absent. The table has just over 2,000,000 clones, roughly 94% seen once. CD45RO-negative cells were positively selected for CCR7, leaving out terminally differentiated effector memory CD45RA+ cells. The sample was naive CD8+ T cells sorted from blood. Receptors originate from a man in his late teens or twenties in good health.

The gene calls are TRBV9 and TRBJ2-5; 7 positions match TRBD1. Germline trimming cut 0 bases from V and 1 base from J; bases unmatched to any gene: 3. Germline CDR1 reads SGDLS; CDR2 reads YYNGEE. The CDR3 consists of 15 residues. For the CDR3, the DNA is TGTGCCAGCAGCGTAGCGGGACAGATCCAAGAGACCCAGTACTTC. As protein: CASSVAGQIQETQYF.

CDR3 DNA sequence: TGTGCCACCGGCACTCGCGGCGGGGAGGGCAATCAGCCCCAGCATTTT. Protein sequence: CATGTRGGEGNQPQHF. This rearrangement joins TRBV21-1 to TRBJ1-5. TRBV21-1 is noted as a pseudogene. The CDR3 is made up of 16 amino acids.

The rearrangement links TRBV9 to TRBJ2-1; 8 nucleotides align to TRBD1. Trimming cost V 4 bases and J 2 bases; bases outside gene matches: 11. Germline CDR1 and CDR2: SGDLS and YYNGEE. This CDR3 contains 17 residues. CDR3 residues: CASSSRQGTLTYNEQFF. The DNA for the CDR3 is TGTGCCAGCAGCTCAAGACAGGGGACCCTCACCTACAATGAGCAGTTCTTC.

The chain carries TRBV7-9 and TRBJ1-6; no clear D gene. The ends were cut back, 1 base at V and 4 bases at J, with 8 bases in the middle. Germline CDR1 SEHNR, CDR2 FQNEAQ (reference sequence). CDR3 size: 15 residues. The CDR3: CASSLEDSYNSPLHF. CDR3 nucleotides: TGTGCCAGCAGCTTAGAAGACTCGTATAATTCACCCCTCCACTTT.

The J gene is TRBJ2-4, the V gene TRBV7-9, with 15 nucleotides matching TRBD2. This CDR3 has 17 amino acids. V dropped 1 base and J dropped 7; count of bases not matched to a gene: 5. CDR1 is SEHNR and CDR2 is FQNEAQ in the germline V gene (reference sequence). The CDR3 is CASSLGTSGRADNIQYF. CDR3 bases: TGTGCCAGCAGCTTAGGGACTAGCGGGAGGGCCGATAACATTCAGTACTTC.

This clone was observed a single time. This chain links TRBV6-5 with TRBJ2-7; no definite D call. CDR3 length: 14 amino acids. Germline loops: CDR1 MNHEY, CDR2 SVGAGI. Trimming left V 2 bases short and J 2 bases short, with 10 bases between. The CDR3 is CASSYAPGPYEQYF. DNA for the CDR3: TGTGCCAGCAGTTACGCTCCAGGTCCCTACGAGCAGTACTTC.